The clone carrying this T cell receptor beta chain appeared a few times. The target antigen is unknown. Primers included in the PCR were 60 Vbeta and 13 Jbeta primers. The data were produced by immunoSEQ multiplex PCR, yet TCRdb's version contains in-frame clones alone and is incomplete. The table lists 110,000 or so clones, about 16% of them singletons. The data are from a study of cytomegalovirus exposure and HLA in healthy donors. Points from the study as a whole: The study dropped some indistinguishable V segments, TRBV6-2 and TRBV6-3 among them. Highly shared variants forming one cluster were likely a sequencing artifact.

CDR3 length equals 10 residues. V lost 3 bases, J lost 9 bases, and 6 bases lay in between. Per germline, CDR1 SNHLY and CDR2 FYNNEI. V usage is TRBV2 and J usage is TRBJ2-7, with D possibly TRBD1 on 6 matching bases. The sequencing sample was made of PBMCs. The clonotype comes from a female donor in good health and CMV-seronegative. CDR3 sequence (DNA): TGTGCCAGCAGTGAGACAGGGCAGTACTTC. Encoded protein: CASSETGQYF.